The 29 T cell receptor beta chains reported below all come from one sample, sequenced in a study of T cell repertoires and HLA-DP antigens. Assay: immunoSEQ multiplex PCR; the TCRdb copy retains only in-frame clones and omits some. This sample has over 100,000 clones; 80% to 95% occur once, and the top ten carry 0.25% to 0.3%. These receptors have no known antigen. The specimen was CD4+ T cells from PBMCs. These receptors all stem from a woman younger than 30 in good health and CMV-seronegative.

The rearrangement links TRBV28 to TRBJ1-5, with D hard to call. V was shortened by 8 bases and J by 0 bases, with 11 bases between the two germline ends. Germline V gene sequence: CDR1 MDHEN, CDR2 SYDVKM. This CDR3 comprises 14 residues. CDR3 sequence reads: CASASSYSNQPQHF. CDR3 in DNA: TGTGCCAGCGCCTCTAGTTATAGCAATCAGCCCCAGCATTTT.

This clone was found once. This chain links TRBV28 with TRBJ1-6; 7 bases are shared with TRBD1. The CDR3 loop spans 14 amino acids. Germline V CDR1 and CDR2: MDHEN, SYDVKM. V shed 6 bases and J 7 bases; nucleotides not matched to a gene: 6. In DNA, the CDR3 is TGTGCCAGCAGGGTGGGACAGTCCAATTCACCCCTCCACTTT. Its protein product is CASRVGQSNSPLHF.

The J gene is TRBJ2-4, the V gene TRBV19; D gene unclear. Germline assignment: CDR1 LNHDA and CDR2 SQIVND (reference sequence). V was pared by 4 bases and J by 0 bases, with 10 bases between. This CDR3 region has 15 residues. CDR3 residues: CASSTSGLAKNIQYF. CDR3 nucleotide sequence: TGTGCCAGTAGTACCTCCGGGTTAGCCAAAAACATTCAGTACTTC.

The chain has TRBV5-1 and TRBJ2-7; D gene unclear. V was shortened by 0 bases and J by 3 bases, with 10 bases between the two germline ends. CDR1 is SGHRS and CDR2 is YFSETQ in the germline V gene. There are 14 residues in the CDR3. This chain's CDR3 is CASSLDRSIYEQYF. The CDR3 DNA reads TGCGCCAGCAGCTTGGACCGGTCCATCTACGAGCAGTACTTC.

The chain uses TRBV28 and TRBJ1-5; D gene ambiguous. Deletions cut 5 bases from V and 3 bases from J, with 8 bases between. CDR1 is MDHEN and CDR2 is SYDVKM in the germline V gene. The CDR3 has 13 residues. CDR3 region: CASSLETNQPQHF. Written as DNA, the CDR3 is TGTGCCAGCAGTCTAGAAACCAATCAGCCCCAGCATTTT. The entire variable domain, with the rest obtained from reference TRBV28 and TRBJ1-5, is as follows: DVKVTQSSRYLVKRTGEKVFLECVQDMDHENMFWYRQDPGLGLRLIYFSYDVKMKEKGDIPEGYSVSREKKERFSLILESASTNQTSMYLCASSLETNQPQHFGDGTRLSIL.

The CDR3 region has the DNA TGTGCCAGCCATCGGACAGAACTGGATGAAGCTTTCTTT. Protein: CASHRTELDEAFF. This chain uses TRBV6-5 with TRBJ1-1, with TRBD1 as a possible D gene (6 bases). The CDR3 loop spans 13 amino acids. Germline CDR1 is MNHEY and CDR2 is SVGAGI. V lost 8 bases and J 7 bases, leaving 17 bases between the germline ends.

The CDR3 nucleotides are TGTGCCAGCAGCTCGGGGGGTAGGAACACCGGGGAGCTGTTTTTT. It translates to CASSSGGRNTGELFF. The V call is TRBV11-3, the J call TRBJ2-2; 7 nucleotides line up with TRBD2. The CDR3 consists of 15 residues. Germline lookup yields CDR1 SGHNT and CDR2 YENEEA. Losses at the gene ends were 4 bases for V and 1 base for J; bases not matched to a gene: 3. Complete variable domain (other parts from reference TRBV11-3 and TRBJ2-2): EAGVVQSPRYKIIEKKQPVAFWCNPISGHNTLYWYLQNLGQGPELLIRYENEEAVDDSQLPKDRFSAERLKGVDSTLKIQPAELGDSAVYLCASSSGGRNTGELFFGEGSRLTVL.

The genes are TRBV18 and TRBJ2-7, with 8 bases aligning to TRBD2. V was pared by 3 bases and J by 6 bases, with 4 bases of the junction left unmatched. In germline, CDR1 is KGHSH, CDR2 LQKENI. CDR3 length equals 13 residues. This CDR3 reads CASSPGLAGEQYF. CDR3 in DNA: TGTGCCAGCTCACCTGGACTAGCAGGCGAGCAGTACTTC.

CDR3 loop: CASSQDGGNTEAFF. CDR3 DNA: TGTGCCAGCAGCCAAGATGGGGGAAACACTGAAGCTTTCTTT. The rearrangement joins TRBV4-2 to TRBJ1-1; D might be TRBD1 (5 bases). V lost 0 bases and J lost 2, with 7 bases in between. There are 14 residues in the CDR3. CDR1 and CDR2 (germline): LGHNA, YNFKEQ.

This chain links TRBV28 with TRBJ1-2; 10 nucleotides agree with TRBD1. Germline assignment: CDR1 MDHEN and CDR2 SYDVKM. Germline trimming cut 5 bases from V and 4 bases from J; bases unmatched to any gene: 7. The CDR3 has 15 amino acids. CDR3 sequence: CASSRQGAGFYGYTF. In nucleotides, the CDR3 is TGTGCCAGCAGTCGACAGGGGGCGGGATTCTATGGCTACACCTTC.

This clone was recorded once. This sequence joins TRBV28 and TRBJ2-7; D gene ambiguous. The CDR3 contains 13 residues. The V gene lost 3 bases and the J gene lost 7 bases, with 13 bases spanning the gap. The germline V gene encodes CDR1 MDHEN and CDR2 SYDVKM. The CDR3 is CASSLDGLSEQYF. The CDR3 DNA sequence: TGTGCCAGCAGTTTGGATGGGTTGAGTGAGCAGTACTTC.

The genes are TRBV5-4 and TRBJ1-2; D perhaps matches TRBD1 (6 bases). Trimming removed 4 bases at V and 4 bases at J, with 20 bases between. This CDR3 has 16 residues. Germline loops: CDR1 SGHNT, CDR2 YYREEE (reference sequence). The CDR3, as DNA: TGTGCCAGCAGCCACGGAAGGGGGGGGCGAAGCTATGGCTACACCTTC. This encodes CASSHGRGGRSYGYTF.

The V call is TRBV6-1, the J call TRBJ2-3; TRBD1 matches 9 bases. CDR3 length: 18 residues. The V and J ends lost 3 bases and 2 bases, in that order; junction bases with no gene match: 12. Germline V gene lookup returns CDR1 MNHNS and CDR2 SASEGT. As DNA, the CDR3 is TGTGCCAGCAGTGACCGGGACAGGGAGCGGGTTCACACAGATACGCAGTATTTT. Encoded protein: CASSDRDRERVHTDTQYF.

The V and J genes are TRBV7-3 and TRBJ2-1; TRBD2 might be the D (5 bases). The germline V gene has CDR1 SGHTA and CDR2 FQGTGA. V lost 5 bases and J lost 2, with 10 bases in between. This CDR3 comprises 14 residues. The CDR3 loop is CASSISGAYNEQFF. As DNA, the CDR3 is TGTGCCAGCAGCATCTCCGGGGCCTACAATGAGCAGTTCTTC.

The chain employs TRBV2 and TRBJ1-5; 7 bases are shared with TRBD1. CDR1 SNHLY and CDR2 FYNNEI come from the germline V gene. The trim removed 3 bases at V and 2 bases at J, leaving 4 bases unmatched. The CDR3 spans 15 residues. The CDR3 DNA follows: TGTGCCAGCAGTGAGGGACAGAAAGGCAATCAGCCCCAGCATTTT. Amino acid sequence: CASSEGQKGNQPQHF.

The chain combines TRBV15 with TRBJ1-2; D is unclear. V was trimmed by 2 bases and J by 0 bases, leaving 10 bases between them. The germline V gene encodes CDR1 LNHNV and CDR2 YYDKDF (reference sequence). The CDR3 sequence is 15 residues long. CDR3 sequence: CATSRLVQTNYGYTF. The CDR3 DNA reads TGTGCCACCAGCAGATTAGTACAGACTAACTATGGCTACACCTTC. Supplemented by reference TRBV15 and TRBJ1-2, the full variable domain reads DAMVIQNPRYQVTQFGKPVTLSCSQTLNHNVMYWYQQKSSQAPKLLFHYYDKDFNNEADTPDNFQSRRPNTSFCFLDIRSPGLGDTAMYLCATSRLVQTNYGYTFGSGTRLTVV.

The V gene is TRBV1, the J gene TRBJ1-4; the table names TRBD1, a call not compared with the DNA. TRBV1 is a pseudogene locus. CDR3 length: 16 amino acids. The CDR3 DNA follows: TGCACCAGCAGCCAAGAGTGGACAGGGCACTATGAAAAACTGTTTTTT. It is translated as CTSSQEWTGHYEKLFF.

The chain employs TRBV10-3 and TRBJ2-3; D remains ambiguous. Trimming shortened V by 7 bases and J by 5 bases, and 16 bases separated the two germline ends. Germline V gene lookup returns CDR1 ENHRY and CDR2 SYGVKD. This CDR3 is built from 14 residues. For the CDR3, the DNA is TGTGCCATCAAACCCCACCTGATGGAAGATACGCAGTATTTT. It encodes CAIKPHLMEDTQYF.

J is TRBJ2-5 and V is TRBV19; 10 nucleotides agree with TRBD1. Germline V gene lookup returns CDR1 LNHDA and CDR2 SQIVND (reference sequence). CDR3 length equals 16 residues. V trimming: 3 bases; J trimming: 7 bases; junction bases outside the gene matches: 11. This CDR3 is CASSMDLTGGLGTQYF. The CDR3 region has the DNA TGTGCCAGTAGTATGGACTTGACAGGGGGCCTTGGGACCCAGTACTTC.

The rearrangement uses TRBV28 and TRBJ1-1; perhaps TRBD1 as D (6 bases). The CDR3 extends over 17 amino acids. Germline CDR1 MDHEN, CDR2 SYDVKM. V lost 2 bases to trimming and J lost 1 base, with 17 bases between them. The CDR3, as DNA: TGTGCCAGCAGTTTAATTGGGCGGGGGCCCTCGAACACTGAAGCTTTCTTT. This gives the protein CASSLIGRGPSNTEAFF.

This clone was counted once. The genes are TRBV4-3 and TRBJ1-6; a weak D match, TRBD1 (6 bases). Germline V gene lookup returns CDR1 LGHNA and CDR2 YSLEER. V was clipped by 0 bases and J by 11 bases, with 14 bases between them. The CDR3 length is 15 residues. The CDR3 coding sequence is TGCGCCAGCAGCCAAGATAGAACAGGGAGGACACCCCTCCACTTT. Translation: CASSQDRTGRTPLHF.

The chain's CDR3 is CAISESRGLYEYV. DNA of the CDR3: TGTGCCATCAGTGAGTCCAGGGGGCTTTACGAGTACGTC. This sequence joins TRBV10-3 and TRBJ2-7, with 8 bases aligning to TRBD1. The ends lost 0 bases at V and 11 bases at J; junction bases unmatched: 6. Germline V gives CDR1 ENHRY, CDR2 SYGVKD. The CDR3 spans 13 residues.

CDR3: CASSPTVYYNEQFF. The CDR3 region has the DNA TGTGCCAGCTCACCGACGGTCTACTACAATGAGCAGTTCTTC. This chain links TRBV18 with TRBJ2-1; D is uncertain. Germline V gives CDR1 KGHSH, CDR2 LQKENI. The CDR3 is 14 amino acids. The V gene lost 3 bases and the J gene lost 3 bases, with 9 bases spanning the gap.

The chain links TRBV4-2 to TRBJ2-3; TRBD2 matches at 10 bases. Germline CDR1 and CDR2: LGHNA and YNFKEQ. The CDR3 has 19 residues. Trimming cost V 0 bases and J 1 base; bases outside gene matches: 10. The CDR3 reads CASSQEGRSGRAGTDTQYF. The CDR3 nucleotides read TGTGCCAGCAGCCAAGAAGGAAGGAGCGGGAGGGCCGGCACAGATACGCAGTATTTT.

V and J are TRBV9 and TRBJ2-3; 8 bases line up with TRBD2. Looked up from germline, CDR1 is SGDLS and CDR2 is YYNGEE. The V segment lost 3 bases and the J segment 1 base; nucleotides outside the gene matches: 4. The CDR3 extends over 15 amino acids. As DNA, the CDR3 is TGTGCCAGCAGCGGGAGCGGGAGTGGCACAGATACGCAGTATTTT. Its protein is CASSGSGSGTDTQYF.

The CDR3 region has the DNA TGTGCCACCCCGGACAGGGCGCCAGGGAACACTGAAGCTTTCTTT. This sequence encodes CATPDRAPGNTEAFF. The chain joins TRBV6-4 to TRBJ1-1; 8 bases fit TRBD1. The CDR3 is 15 amino acids. With V trimmed by 10 bases and J by 1 base, 11 bases remained unmatched. The germline CDR1 and CDR2 sequences are MRHNA and SNTAGT.

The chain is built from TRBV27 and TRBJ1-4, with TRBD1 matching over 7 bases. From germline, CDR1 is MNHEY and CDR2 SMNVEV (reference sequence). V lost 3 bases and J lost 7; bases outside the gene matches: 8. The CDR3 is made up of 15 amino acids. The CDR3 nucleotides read TGTGCCAGCAGTTTTTCGGGACAGTGGGGTGAAAAACTGTTTTTT. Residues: CASSFSGQWGEKLFF.

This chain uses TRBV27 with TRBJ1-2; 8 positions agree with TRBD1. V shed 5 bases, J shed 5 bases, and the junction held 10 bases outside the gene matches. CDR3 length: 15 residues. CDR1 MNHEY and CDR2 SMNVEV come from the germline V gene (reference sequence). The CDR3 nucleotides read TGTGCCAGCAGTGCTACAGGGGGTCCCCTTTATGGCTACACCTTC. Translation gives CASSATGGPLYGYTF.

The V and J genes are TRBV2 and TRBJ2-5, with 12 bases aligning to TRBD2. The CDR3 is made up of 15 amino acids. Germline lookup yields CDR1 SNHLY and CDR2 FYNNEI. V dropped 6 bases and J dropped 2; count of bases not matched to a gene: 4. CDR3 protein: CASSGTSGPQETQYF. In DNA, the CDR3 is TGTGCCAGCAGCGGGACTAGCGGGCCTCAAGAGACCCAGTACTTC.